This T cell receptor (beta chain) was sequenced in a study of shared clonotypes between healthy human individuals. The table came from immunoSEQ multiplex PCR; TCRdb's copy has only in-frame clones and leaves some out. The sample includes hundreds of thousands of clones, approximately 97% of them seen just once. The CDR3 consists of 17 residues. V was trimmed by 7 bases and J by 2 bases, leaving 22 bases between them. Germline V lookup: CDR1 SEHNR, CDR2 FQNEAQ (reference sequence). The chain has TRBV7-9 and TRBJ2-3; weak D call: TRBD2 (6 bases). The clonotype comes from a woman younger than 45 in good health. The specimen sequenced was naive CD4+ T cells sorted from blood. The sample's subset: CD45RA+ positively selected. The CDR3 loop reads CASITHQRVADTDTQYF. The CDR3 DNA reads TGTGCCAGCATCACCCACCAACGAGTAGCGGACACAGATACGCAGTATTTT. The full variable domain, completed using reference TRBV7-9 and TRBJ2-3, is DTGVSQNPRHKITKRGQNVTFRCDPISEHNRLYWYRQTLGQGPEFLTYFQNEAQLEKSRLLSDRFSAERPKGSFSTLEIQRTEQGDSAMYLCASITHQRVADTDTQYFGPGTRLTVL.